One and the same sample provided the 27 T cell receptor beta chains below, sequenced in a study of blood T cell repertoires in COVID-19. Data came from immunoSEQ multiplex PCR; TCRdb stores just in-frame clones and leaves some out. The table records 300,000 to 350,000 clones, about 89% of them present only once. The sample was peripheral blood. These receptors all come from a woman in her forties or fifties with COVID-19, enrolled during active disease.

The chain has TRBV6-2 or TRBV6-3 and TRBJ2-7, with TRBD1 matching 7 bases. This CDR3 comprises 13 residues. The germline CDR1 and CDR2 sequences are MNHEY and SVGEGT. The junction had 6 bases not matched to a gene; V was cut back by 6 bases and J by 4 bases. CDR3 loop: CASSPGTEYEQYF. In DNA form, the CDR3 reads TGTGCCAGCAGCCCCGGGACAGAATACGAGCAGTACTTC.

The chain uses TRBV11-3 and TRBJ2-2, with 13 bases fitting TRBD2. The CDR3 has 20 residues. CDR1 SGHNT and CDR2 YENEEA come from the germline V gene. J lost 2 bases, V lost 0 bases, and 9 bases had no gene match. CDR3 sequence reads: CASSLDGRGLAGFNTGELFF. CDR3 nucleotide sequence: TGTGCCAGCAGCTTAGATGGTAGGGGACTAGCGGGATTCAACACCGGGGAGCTGTTTTTT.

To note about this clone: The germline gene is not matched at one end of the junction; a read error may be the cause. This chain uses TRBV7-7 with TRBJ1-3; TRBD1 matches at 11 bases. This CDR3 spans 17 amino acids. Looked up from germline, CDR1 is SSHAT and CDR2 is FNYEAQ (reference sequence). The CDR3 loop reads CASSLAMGQGEGNTIYF. The CDR3 DNA follows: TGTGCTAGCAGCTTAGCGATGGGACAGGGGGAAGGAAACACCATATATTTT.

DNA for the CDR3: TGCGCCAGCAGCTTTACAGGGGGTGGCAATCACGAGCAGTACTTC. This sequence encodes CASSFTGGGNHEQYF. V usage is TRBV5-1 and J usage is TRBJ2-7; TRBD1 matches at 8 bases. The CDR3 has 15 residues. From germline, CDR1 is SGHRS and CDR2 YFSETQ. V lost 2 bases, J lost 5 bases, and 9 bases stayed unmatched.

The chain carries TRBV11-3 and TRBJ2-1; D might be TRBD2 (6 bases). The germline CDR1 and CDR2 sequences are SGHNT and YENEEA. V gave up 0 bases and J gave up 0 bases, with 9 bases separating them. The CDR3 has 16 amino acids. DNA of the CDR3: TGTGCCAGCAGCTTAGACACGGGAGCCTCCTACAATGAGCAGTTCTTC. Its protein product is CASSLDTGASYNEQFF.

This rearrangement joins TRBV3-1 (or the pseudogene TRBV3-2) to TRBJ2-5, with 9 bases lining up with TRBD1. J gave up 5 bases and V 3 bases, and 7 bases lay outside the gene matches. Germline V gene lookup returns CDR1 LGHDT and CDR2 YNNKEL (reference sequence). The CDR3 totals 15 residues. CDR3 sequence: CASSQDRGAGETQYF. The CDR3 DNA reads TGTGCCAGCAGCCAGGACAGGGGTGCAGGTGAGACCCAGTACTTC.

This clone was found once. The genes are TRBV9 and TRBJ2-3; 11 nucleotides line up with TRBD2. The CDR3 covers 15 residues. Trimming removed 2 bases from V and 3 bases from J; junction bases left unmatched: 2. From germline, CDR1 is SGDLS and CDR2 YYNGEE. Here the CDR3 DNA reads TGTGCCAGCAGCGTTCTAGCGGGAGGTACAGATACGCAGTATTTT. As protein: CASSVLAGGTDTQYF.

The chain has TRBV7-8 and TRBJ2-3; TRBD1 matches 7 bases. The CDR3 totals 15 residues. The V segment lost 1 base and the J segment 4 bases; nucleotides outside the gene matches: 5. Germline CDR1 is SGHVS and CDR2 is FQNEAQ. CDR3 sequence: CASSLGQGGADTQYF. The CDR3, as DNA: TGTGCCAGCAGCTTAGGACAGGGTGGGGCAGATACGCAGTATTTT.

The chain employs TRBV7-2 and TRBJ2-7, with a possible D match to TRBD2 (5 bases). Germline CDR1 and CDR2: SGHTA and FQGNSA. Between the trimmed V and J ends, which lost 3 bases and 7 bases, there was a span of 10 bases. The CDR3 is 12 residues long. The CDR3 DNA reads as TGTGCCAGCAGCTTTGGACTGGCTGAGCAGTACTTC. Translated, it gives CASSFGLAEQYF.

This chain uses TRBV5-4 with TRBJ2-1; 9 nucleotides match TRBD2. CDR1 is SGHNT and CDR2 is YYREEE in the germline V gene (reference sequence). The CDR3 contains 16 residues. V lost 5 bases and J lost 3; bases outside the gene matches: 9. CDR3 amino acids: CASSRIAGVIYNEQFF. The CDR3 bases are TGTGCCAGCAGTCGAATAGCGGGAGTAATCTACAATGAGCAGTTCTTC.

V usage is TRBV25-1 and J usage is TRBJ2-7, with 10 bases fitting TRBD1. With 6 bases clipped from V and 2 bases from J, the junction kept 13 bases outside the gene matches. The CDR3 is 17 amino acids. The germline gives CDR1 MGHDK, CDR2 SYGVNS. The CDR3 protein is CASREVGAGTGAYEQYF. Here the CDR3 DNA reads TGTGCCAGCAGAGAAGTGGGGGCGGGGACAGGGGCCTACGAGCAGTACTTC.

The chain carries TRBV11-3 and TRBJ2-5, with D perhaps matching TRBD1 (8 bases). The V and J ends lost 5 bases and 5 bases respectively, with 18 bases between them. The CDR3 runs 15 residues. CDR1 and CDR2 from the germline V gene are SGHNT and YENEEA. The CDR3 loop reads CASSTGQAGEETQYF. The CDR3, as DNA: TGTGCCAGCAGCACGGGACAGGCGGGGGAGGAGACCCAGTACTTC. The whole variable domain, filled in from reference TRBV11-3 and TRBJ2-5, reads EAGVVQSPRYKIIEKKQPVAFWCNPISGHNTLYWYLQNLGQGPELLIRYENEEAVDDSQLPKDRFSAERLKGVDSTLKIQPAELGDSAVYLCASSTGQAGEETQYFGPGTRLLVL.

The chain links TRBV5-1 to TRBJ1-2, with D perhaps TRBD1 (5 bases). This CDR3 spans 13 amino acids. Germline V lookup: CDR1 SGHRS, CDR2 YFSETQ. Trimming removed 4 bases at V and 4 bases at J, with 11 bases between. The CDR3 loop is CASSNGGSYGYTF. CDR3 nucleotide sequence: TGCGCCAGCAGCAACGGGGGGTCCTATGGCTACACCTTC.

The rearrangement uses TRBV6-2 or TRBV6-3 and TRBJ1-6, with TRBD1 matching 9 bases. Per the germline V gene, CDR1 is MNHEY and CDR2 is SVGEGT. The trim removed 6 bases at V and 0 bases at J, leaving 6 bases unmatched. The CDR3 consists of 17 residues. Here the CDR3 DNA reads TGTGCCAGCAGCGGGACAGGGCGGACCTCCTATAATTCACCCCTCCACTTT. Protein sequence: CASSGTGRTSYNSPLHF.

The chain joins TRBV5-5 to TRBJ2-4; D might be TRBD1 (6 bases). Germline loops: CDR1 SGHKS, CDR2 YYEKEE (reference sequence). Trimming cost V 4 bases and J 0 bases, with 17 bases left between them. This CDR3 has 17 residues. The CDR3 reads CASSPGTRTVAKNIQYF. CDR3 DNA sequence: TGTGCCAGCAGCCCCGGAACGAGGACAGTAGCCAAAAACATTCAGTACTTC.

The chain recombines TRBV24-1 with TRBJ2-1; TRBD1 matches at 8 bases. The CDR3 has 17 residues. The ends lost 2 bases at V and 3 bases at J; junction bases unmatched: 8. Germline assignment: CDR1 KGHDR and CDR2 SFDVKD. DNA of the CDR3: TGTGCCACCAGTGATTCCCCACGGACAGGGCTCTACAATGAGCAGTTCTTC. Protein product: CATSDSPRTGLYNEQFF.

The chain employs TRBV3-1 (or the pseudogene TRBV3-2) and TRBJ1-2; no definite D call. CDR3 length equals 15 residues. The germline V gene has CDR1 LGHDT and CDR2 YNNKEL (reference sequence). The V end lost 1 base, the J end lost 0 bases, and 9 bases lay between the germline ends. DNA for the CDR3: TGTGCCAGCAGCCAAGCCTCCACACCTAACTATGGCTACACCTTC. This sequence encodes CASSQASTPNYGYTF.

In this sample, this clone turned up once. The chain has TRBV7-2 and TRBJ2-3; 11 bases are shared with TRBD2. The CDR3 spans 14 residues. Germline trimming cut 2 bases from V and 7 bases from J; bases unmatched to any gene: 2. Germline values: CDR1 SGHTA, CDR2 FQGNSA. DNA for the CDR3: TGTGCCAGCAGCTTAACTAGCGGGAGTCATACGCAGTATTTT. The encoded protein is CASSLTSGSHTQYF.

This chain connects TRBV19 to TRBJ2-5, with D possibly matching TRBD1 (6 bases). Germline values: CDR1 LNHDA, CDR2 SQIVND (reference sequence). CDR3 length equals 12 residues. V lost 2 bases, J lost 5 bases, and 6 bases lay in between. CDR3 nucleotides: TGTGCCAGTAGTATACAGGGGGAGACCCAGTACTTC. This gives the protein CASSIQGETQYF.

This clone was observed a single time. The chain has TRBV19 and TRBJ1-5; 8 nucleotides align to TRBD1. The germline V gene encodes CDR1 LNHDA and CDR2 SQIVND (reference sequence). Germline trimming cut 6 bases from V and 3 bases from J; bases unmatched to any gene: 4. The CDR3 loop spans 14 amino acids. Written as DNA, the CDR3 is TGTGCCAGTAGAGGACAGGGCAACAATCAGCCCCAGCATTTT. This encodes CASRGQGNNQPQHF.

The CDR3 sequence is CASSHLSFRGALGDTEAFF. CDR3 nucleotide sequence: TGTGCCAGCAGCCACCTCTCCTTTCGGGGGGCGCTTGGAGACACTGAAGCTTTCTTT. The V and J genes are TRBV14 and TRBJ1-1; weak D call: TRBD1 (6 bases). With 3 bases removed from V and 3 bases from J, the gap between germline ends came to 26 bases. Germline assignment: CDR1 SGHDN and CDR2 FVKESK. The CDR3 contains 19 residues. The variable domain in full, with the rest retrieved from reference TRBV14 and TRBJ1-1, is EAGVTQFPSHSVIEKGQTVTLRCDPISGHDNLYWYRRVMGKEIKFLLHFVKESKQDESGMPNNRFLAERTGGTYSTLKVQPAELEDSGVYFCASSHLSFRGALGDTEAFFGQGTRLTVV.

The chain links TRBV19 to TRBJ2-2, with a weak D call TRBD1 (5 bases). The CDR3 runs to 14 residues. Trimming left V 6 bases short and J 4 bases short, with 12 bases between. Germline lookup yields CDR1 LNHDA and CDR2 SQIVND (reference sequence). The CDR3 sequence: CASSWGLGTGELFF. CDR3 in DNA: TGTGCCAGTAGCTGGGGCCTGGGCACCGGGGAGCTGTTTTTT.

The sample holds one count of this clone. The CDR3 DNA reads as TGTGCCAGCAGTGTAGGGGGACAGGGTGAAGCTTTCTTT. This translates into CASSVGGQGEAFF. The chain couples TRBV2 to TRBJ1-1, with 9 nucleotides matching TRBD1. The CDR3 spans 13 residues. The junction had 4 bases not matched to a gene; V was cut back by 4 bases and J by 7 bases. Germline values: CDR1 SNHLY, CDR2 FYNNEI. The entire variable domain, with the rest obtained from reference TRBV2 and TRBJ1-1, is as follows: EPEVTQTPSHQVTQMGQEVILRCVPISNHLYFYWYRQILGQKVEFLVSFYNNEISEKSEIFDDQFSVERPDGSNFTLKIRSTKLEDSAMYFCASSVGGQGEAFFGQGTRLTVV.

This sequence joins TRBV6-5 and TRBJ2-1; D uncertain. Germline V gene data show CDR1 as MNHEY and CDR2 as SVGAGI. V lost 10 bases to trimming and J lost 6 bases, with 16 bases between them. The length of the CDR3 is 13 residues. CDR3 protein: CATTRRQFNEQFF. The CDR3 nucleotides are TGTGCCACAACCCGGCGGCAGTTCAATGAGCAGTTCTTC.

In nucleotides, the CDR3 is TGTGCCATCACCCTCCTCCCGGGACAGCCAGGGGACACTGAAGCTTTCTTT. Translated, it gives CAITLLPGQPGDTEAFF. V and J are TRBV10-3 and TRBJ1-1; 7 nucleotides match TRBD1. CDR1 and CDR2 from the germline V gene are ENHRY and SYGVKD. This CDR3 contains 17 residues. The V and J ends lost 7 bases and 3 bases, in that order; junction bases with no gene match: 17.

The V gene is TRBV6-6, the J gene TRBJ1-2, with TRBD1 as a possible D gene (5 bases). V dropped 6 bases and J dropped 3 bases, with 17 bases sitting between them. Germline V CDR1 and CDR2: MNHNY, SVGAGI (reference sequence). The CDR3 is made up of 15 amino acids. CDR3 DNA: TGTGCCAGCAGCCGCCTCCTTACAGGAGACTATGGCTACACCTTC. Translation gives CASSRLLTGDYGYTF.

The chain has TRBV12-5 and TRBJ2-3; 14 nucleotides align to TRBD2. Germline CDR1 is LGHNT and CDR2 is FRNRAP. The CDR3 totals 17 residues. Unmatched junction bases numbered 5, after V lost 1 base and J lost 5 bases. Here the CDR3 DNA reads TGTGCTAGTGGTTTGGGAGGACTAGCGGGAGGACGAGATACGCAGTATTTT. It codes for CASGLGGLAGGRDTQYF.